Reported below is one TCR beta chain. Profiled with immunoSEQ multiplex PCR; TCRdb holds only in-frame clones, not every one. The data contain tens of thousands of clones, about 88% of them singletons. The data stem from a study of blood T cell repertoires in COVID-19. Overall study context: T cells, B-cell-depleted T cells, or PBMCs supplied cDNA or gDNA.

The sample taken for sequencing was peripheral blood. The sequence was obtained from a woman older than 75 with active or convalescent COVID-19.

The CDR3 DNA follows: TGTGCCAGCAGGGCTGGAGACTACGAGCAGTACTTC. Residues: CASRAGDYEQYF. The chain joins TRBV28 to TRBJ2-7, with no clear D. The CDR3 is 12 residues long. Between the trimmed V and J ends, which lost 6 bases and 3 bases, there was a span of 9 bases. Looked up from germline, CDR1 is MDHEN and CDR2 is SYDVKM.